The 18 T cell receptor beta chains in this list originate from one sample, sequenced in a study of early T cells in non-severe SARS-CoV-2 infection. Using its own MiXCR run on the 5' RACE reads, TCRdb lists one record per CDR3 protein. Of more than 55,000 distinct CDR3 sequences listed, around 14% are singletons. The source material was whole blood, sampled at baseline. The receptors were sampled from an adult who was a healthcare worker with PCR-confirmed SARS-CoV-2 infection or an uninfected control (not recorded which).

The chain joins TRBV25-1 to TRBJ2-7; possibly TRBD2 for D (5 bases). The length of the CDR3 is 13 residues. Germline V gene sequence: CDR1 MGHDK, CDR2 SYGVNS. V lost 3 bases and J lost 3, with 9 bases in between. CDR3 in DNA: TGTGCCAGCAGTGATGGACTCCGCTACGAGCAGTACTTC. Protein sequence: CASSDGLRYEQYF.

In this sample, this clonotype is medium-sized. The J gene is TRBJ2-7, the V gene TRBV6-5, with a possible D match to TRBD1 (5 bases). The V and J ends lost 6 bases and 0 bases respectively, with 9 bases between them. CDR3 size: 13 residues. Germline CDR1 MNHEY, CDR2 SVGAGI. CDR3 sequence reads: CASSRAFSYEQYF. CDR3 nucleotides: TGTGCCAGCAGCAGGGCCTTCTCCTACGAGCAGTACTTC.

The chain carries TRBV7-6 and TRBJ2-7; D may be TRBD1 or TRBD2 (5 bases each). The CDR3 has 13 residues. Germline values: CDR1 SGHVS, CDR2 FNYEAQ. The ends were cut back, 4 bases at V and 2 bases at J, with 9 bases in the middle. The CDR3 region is CASSWGRTYEQYF. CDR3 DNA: TGTGCCAGCAGCTGGGGACGGACCTACGAGCAGTACTTC.

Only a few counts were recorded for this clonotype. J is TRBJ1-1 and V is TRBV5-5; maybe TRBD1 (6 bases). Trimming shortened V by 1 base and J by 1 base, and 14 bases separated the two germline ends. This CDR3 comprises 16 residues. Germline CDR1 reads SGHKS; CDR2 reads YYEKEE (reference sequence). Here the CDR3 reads CASSLTGLNGNTEAFF. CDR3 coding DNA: TGTGCCAGCAGCTTGACAGGGTTGAACGGGAACACTGAAGCTTTCTTT.

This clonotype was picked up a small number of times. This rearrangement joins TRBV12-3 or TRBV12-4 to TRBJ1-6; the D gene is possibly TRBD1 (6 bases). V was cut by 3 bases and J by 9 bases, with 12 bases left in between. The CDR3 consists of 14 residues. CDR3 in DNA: TGTGCCAGCAGTTTGTACAGGGACGGTTCACCCCTCCACTTT. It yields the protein CASSLYRDGSPLHF.

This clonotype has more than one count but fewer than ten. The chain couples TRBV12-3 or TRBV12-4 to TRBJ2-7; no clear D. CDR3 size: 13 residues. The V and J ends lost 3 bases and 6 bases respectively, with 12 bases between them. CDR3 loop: CASSFVVTTEQYF. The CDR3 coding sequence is TGTGCCAGCAGTTTTGTAGTGACCACCGAGCAGTACTTC.

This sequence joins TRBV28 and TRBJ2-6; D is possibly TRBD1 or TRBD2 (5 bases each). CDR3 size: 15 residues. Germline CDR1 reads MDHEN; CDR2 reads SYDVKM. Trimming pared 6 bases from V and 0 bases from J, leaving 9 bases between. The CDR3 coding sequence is TGTGCCAGCAGAGATGGGGGCTCTGGGGCCAACGTCCTGACTTTC. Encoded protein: CASRDGGSGANVLTF.

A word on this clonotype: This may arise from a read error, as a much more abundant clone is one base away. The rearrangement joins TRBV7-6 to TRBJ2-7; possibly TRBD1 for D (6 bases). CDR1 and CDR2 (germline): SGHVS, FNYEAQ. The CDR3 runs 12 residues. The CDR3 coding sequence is TGTGTCAGCAGCCCAACAGGGCGCGAGCAGTACTTC. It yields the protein CVSSPTGREQYF. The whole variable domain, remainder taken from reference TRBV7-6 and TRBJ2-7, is GAGVSQSPRYKVTKRGQDVALRCDPISGHVSLYWYRQALGQGPEFLTYFNYEAQQDKSGLPNDRFSAERPEGSISTLTIQRTEQRDSAMYRCVSSPTGREQYFGPGTRLTVT.

CDR3 region: CSARVPGEGQNYGYTF. CDR3 bases: TGCAGTGCTAGAGTCCCTGGAGAGGGACAGAACTATGGCTACACCTTC. The chain couples TRBV20-1 to TRBJ1-2; TRBD1 aligns across 7 bases. Per the germline V gene, CDR1 is DFQATT and CDR2 is SNEGSKA (reference sequence). There are 16 residues in the CDR3. The trim removed 1 base at V and 2 bases at J, leaving 10 bases unmatched.

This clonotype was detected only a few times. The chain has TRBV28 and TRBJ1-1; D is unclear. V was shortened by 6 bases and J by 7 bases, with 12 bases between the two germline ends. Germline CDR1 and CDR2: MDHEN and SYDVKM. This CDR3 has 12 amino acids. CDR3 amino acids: CASREGEGEAFF. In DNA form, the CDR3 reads TGTGCCAGCAGAGAGGGTGAGGGTGAAGCTTTCTTT.

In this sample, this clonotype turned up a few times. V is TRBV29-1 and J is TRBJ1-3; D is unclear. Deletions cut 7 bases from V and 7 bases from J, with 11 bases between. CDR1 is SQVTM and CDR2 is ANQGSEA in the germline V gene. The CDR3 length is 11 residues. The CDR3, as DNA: TGCAGCGGTCAGCTAGGGAACACCATATATTTT. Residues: CSGQLGNTIYF.

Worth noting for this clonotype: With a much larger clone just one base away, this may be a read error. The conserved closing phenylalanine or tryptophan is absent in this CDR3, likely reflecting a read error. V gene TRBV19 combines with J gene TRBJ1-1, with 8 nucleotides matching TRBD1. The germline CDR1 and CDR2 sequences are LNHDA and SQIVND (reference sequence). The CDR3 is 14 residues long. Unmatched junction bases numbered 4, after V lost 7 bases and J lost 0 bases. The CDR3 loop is CASNRQGLNTEAFL. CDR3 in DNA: TGTGCCAGTAACCGACAGGGGCTGAACACTGAAGCTTTCCTT.

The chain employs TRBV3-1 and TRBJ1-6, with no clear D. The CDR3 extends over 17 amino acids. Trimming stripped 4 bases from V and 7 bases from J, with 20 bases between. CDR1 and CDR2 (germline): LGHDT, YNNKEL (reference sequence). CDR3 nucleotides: TGTGCCAGCAGCCCATCCCCGATAGGGCGGCGGAATTCACCCCTCCACTTT. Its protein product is CASSPSPIGRRNSPLHF.

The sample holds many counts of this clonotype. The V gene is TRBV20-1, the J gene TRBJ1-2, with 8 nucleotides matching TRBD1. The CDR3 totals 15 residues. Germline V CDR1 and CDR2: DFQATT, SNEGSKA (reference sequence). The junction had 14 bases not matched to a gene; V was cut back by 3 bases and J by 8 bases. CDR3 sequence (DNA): TGCAGTGCTAGTGATTCGGGACAGGTCAGCGGGGGCTACACCTTC. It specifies CSASDSGQVSGGYTF.

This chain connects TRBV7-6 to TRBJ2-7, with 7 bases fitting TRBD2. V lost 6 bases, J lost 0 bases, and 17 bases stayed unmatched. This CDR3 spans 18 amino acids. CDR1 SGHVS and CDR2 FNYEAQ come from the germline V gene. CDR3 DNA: TGTGCCAGCAGATGCCCCGATCTGGGGGGGACCAGCTCCTACGAGCAGTACTTC. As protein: CASRCPDLGGTSSYEQYF. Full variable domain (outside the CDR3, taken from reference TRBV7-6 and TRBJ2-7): GAGVSQSPRYKVTKRGQDVALRCDPISGHVSLYWYRQALGQGPEFLTYFNYEAQQDKSGLPNDRFSAERPEGSISTLTIQRTEQRDSAMYRCASRCPDLGGTSSYEQYFGPGTRLTVT.

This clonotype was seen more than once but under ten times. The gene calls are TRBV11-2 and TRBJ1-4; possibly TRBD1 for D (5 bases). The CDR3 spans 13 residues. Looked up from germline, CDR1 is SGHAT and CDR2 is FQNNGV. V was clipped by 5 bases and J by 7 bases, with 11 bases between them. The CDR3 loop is CASSGWDGEKLFF. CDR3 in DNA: TGTGCCAGCAGCGGGTGGGACGGTGAAAAACTGTTTTTT.

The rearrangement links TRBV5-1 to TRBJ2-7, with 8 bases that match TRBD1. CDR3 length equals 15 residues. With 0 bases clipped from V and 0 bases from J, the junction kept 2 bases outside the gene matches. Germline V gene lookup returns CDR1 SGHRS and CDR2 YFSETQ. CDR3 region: CASSLAQGASYEQYF. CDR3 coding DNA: TGCGCCAGCAGCTTGGCCCAGGGGGCCTCCTACGAGCAGTACTTC.

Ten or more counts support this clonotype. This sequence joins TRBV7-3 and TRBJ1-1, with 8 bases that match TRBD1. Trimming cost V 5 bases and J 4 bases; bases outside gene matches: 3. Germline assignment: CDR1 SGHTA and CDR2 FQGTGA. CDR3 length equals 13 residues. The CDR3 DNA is TGTGCCAGCAGCCCAACAGGGGGCACTGAAGCTTTCTTT. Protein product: CASSPTGGTEAFF. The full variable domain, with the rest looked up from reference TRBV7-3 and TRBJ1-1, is GAGVSQTPSNKVTEKGKYVELRCDPISGHTALYWYRQSLGQGPEFLIYFQGTGAADDSGLPNDRFFAVRPEGSVSTLKIQRTERGDSAVYLCASSPTGGTEAFFGQGTRLTVV.